This TCR beta chain was identified during a study of beta chain features in type 1 diabetes. Sampling consisted of one heparinised blood draw per donor, averaging about 116 mL. The authors obtained over 98% purity in all sorted populations. Expressed TCRB transcripts were sequenced because the entire RNA isolate underwent reverse transcription. Sequencing used immunoSEQ multiplex PCR; TCRdb keeps in-frame clones, though not all of them. The sample includes around 260,000 clones, just over 20% of them seen just once. The study, taken as a whole, reports: Sequencing of cDNA might inflate the share of cells that strongly express TCR. Patients with Type 1 diabetes showed moderately but significantly shorter TCRB CDR3s in all four CD4+ subsets. More deletions and fewer insertions at VDJ junctions were found in patients with type 1 diabetes.

In this sample, this clone turned up a few times. What it binds is unknown. Germline V gene lookup returns CDR1 GTSNPN and CDR2 SVGIG (reference sequence). The trim removed 3 bases at V and 7 bases at J, leaving 6 bases unmatched. This CDR3 is built from 14 residues. Sequences were obtained from naive CD4+ T cells from blood. V and J are TRBV30 and TRBJ1-4; TRBD1 matches at 9 bases. The clonotype comes from a woman in her thirties or forties with type 1 diabetes. This CDR3 is CAWSAGTGSEKLFF. CDR3 coding DNA: TGTGCCTGGAGCGCCGGGACAGGGAGTGAAAAACTGTTTTTT.